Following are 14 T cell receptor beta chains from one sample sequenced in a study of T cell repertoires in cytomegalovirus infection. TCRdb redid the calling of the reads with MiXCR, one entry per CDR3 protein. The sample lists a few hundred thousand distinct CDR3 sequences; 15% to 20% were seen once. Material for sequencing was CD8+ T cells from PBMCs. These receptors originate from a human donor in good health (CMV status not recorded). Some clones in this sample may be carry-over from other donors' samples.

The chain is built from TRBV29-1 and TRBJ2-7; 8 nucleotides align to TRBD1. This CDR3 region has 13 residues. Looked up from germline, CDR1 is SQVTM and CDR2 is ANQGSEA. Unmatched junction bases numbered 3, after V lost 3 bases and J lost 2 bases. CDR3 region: CSVERTGTYEQYF. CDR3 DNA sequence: TGCAGCGTTGAGAGGACAGGGACCTACGAGCAGTACTTC.

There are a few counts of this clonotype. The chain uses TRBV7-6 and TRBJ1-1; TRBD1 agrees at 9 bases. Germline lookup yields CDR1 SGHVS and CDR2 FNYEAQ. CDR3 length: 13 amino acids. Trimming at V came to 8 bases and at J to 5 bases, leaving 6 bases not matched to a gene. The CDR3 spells CASQQGAGTEAFF. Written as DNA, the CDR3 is TGTGCCAGCCAACAGGGGGCAGGTACTGAAGCTTTCTTT.

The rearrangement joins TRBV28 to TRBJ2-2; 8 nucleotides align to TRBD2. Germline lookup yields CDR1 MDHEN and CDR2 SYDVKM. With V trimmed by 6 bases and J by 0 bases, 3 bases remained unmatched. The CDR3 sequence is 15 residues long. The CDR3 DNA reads TGTGCCAGCAGAACGGGACTAGCGAACACCGGGGAGCTGTTTTTT. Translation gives CASRTGLANTGELFF.

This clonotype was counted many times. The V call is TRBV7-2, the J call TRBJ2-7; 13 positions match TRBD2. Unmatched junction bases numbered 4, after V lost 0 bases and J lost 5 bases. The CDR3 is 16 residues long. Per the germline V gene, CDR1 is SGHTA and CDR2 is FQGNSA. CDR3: CASSLAGTSGTNEQYF. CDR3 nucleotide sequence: TGTGCCAGCAGCTTAGCAGGGACTAGCGGGACTAACGAGCAGTACTTC. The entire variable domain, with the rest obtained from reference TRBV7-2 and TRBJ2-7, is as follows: GAGVSQSPSNKVTEKGKDVELRCDPISGHTALYWYRQSLGQGLEFLIYFQGNSAPDKSGLPSDRFSAERTGGSVSTLTIQRTQQEDSAVYLCASSLAGTSGTNEQYFGPGTRLTVT.

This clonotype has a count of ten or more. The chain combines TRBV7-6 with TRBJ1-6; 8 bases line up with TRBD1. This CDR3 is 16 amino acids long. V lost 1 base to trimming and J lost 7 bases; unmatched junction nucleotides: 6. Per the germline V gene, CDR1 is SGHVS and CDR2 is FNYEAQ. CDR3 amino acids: CASSLVPTGENSPLHF. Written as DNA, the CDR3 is TGTGCCAGCAGCTTAGTCCCGACAGGGGAGAATTCACCCCTCCACTTT.

The CDR3 DNA reads TGTGCCAGCAGCTCCCAGACAGGCGGGGATTCACCCCTCCACTTT. Encoded protein: CASSSQTGGDSPLHF. The chain has TRBV9 and TRBJ1-6, with D possibly matching TRBD1 (6 bases). V was trimmed by 4 bases and J by 8 bases, leaving 16 bases between them. Per germline, CDR1 SGDLS and CDR2 YYNGEE. The CDR3 is 15 residues long.

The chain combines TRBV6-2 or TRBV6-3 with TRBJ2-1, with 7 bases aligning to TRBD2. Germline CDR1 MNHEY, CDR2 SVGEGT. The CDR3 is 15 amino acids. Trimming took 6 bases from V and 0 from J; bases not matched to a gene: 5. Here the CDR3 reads CASSARESSYNEQFF. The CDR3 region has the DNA TGTGCCAGCAGCGCGCGGGAGAGCTCCTACAATGAGCAGTTCTTC.

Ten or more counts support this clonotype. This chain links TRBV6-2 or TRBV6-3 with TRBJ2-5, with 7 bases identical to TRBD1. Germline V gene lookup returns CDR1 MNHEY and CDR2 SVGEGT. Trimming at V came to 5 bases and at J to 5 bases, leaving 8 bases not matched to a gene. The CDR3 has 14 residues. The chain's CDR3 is CASSHGTVGETQYF. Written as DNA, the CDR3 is TGTGCCAGCAGTCATGGGACAGTAGGGGAGACCCAGTACTTC.

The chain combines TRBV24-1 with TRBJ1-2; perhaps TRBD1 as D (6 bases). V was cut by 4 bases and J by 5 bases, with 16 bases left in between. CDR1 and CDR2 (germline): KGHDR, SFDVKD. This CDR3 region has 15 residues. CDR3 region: CATSDRQATGYGYTF. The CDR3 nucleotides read TGTGCCACCAGTGACCGGCAAGCGACAGGTTATGGCTACACCTTC.

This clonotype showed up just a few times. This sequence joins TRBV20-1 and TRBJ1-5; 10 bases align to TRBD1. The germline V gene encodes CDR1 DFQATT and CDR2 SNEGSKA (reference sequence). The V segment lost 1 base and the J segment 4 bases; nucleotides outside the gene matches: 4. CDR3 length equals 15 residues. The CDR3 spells CSARGGQGLNQPQHF. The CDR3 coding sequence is TGCAGTGCTAGAGGGGGACAGGGGTTAAATCAGCCCCAGCATTTT.

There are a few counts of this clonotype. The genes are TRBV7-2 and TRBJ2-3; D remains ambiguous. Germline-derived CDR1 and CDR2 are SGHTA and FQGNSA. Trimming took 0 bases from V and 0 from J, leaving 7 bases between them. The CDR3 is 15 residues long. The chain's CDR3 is CASSLATRSTDTQYF. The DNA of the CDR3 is TGTGCCAGCAGCTTAGCAACACGTAGCACAGATACGCAGTATTTT.

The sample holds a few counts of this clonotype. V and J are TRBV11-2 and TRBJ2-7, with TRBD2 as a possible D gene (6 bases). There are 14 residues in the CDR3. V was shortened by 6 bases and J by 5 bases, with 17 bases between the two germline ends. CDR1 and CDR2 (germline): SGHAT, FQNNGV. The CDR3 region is CASSNPGVANEQYF. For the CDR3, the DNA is TGTGCCAGCAGTAACCCGGGGGTAGCCAACGAGCAGTACTTC. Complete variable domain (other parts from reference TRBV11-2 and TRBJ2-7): EAGVAQSPRYKIIEKRQSVAFWCNPISGHATLYWYQQILGQGPKLLIQFQNNGVVDDSQLPKDRFSAERLKGVDSTLKIQPAKLEDSAVYLCASSNPGVANEQYFGPGTRLTVT.

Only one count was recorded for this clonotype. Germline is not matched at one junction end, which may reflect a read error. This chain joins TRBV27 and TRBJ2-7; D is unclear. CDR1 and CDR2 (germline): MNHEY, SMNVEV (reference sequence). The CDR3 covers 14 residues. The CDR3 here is CTSSSASFPYEQYF. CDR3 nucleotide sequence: TGTACCAGCAGTTCGGCTAGTTTTCCCTACGAGCAGTACTTC.

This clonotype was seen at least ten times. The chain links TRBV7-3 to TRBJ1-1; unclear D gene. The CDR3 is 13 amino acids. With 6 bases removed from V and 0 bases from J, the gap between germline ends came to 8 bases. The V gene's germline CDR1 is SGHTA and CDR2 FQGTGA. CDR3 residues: CASRLTVNTEAFF. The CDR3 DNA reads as TGTGCCAGCAGACTTACGGTGAACACTGAAGCTTTCTTT. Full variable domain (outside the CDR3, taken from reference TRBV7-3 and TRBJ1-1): GAGVSQTPSNKVTEKGKYVELRCDPISGHTALYWYRQSLGQGPEFLIYFQGTGAADDSGLPNDRFFAVRPEGSVSTLKIQRTERGDSAVYLCASRLTVNTEAFFGQGTRLTVV.